This T cell receptor beta chain was captured in a study of response to subunit inactivated influenza vaccine. TCRdb redid the calling of the RT-PCR reads with MiXCR, one entry per CDR3 protein. The data contain about 500,000 distinct CDR3 sequences, about 15% of them seen just once; the ten biggest clones take up 2.5% to 3.5%. Study results and limitations: It was the authors' suggestion that each seasonal influenza vaccination recruits few new T cells.

A note on this clonotype: Its antigen remains unknown.

Specimen: CD4+ T cells sorted from PBMCs, collected about 24 months after vaccination. The TCR comes from a man between 50 and 69 years old who received an inactivated influenza vaccine.

CDR3 sequence (DNA): TGCGCCAGCAGCTCGACTTCATACAATGAGCAGTTCTTC. It codes for CASSSTSYNEQFF. V gene TRBV5-1 combines with J gene TRBJ2-1; D ambiguous. CDR1 and CDR2 from the germline V gene are SGHRS and YFSETQ. V was cut by 3 bases and J by 4 bases, with 8 bases left in between. CDR3 length equals 13 residues.